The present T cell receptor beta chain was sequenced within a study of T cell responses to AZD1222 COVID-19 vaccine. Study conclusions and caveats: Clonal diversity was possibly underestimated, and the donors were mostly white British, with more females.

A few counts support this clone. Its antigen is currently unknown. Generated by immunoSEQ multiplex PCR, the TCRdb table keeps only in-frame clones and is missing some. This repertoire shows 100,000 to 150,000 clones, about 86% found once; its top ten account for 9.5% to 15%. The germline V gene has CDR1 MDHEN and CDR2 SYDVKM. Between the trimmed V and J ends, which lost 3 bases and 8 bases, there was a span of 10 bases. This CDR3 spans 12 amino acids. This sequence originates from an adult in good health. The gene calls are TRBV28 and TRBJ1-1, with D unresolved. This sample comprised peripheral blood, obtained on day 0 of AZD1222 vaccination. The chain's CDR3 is CASSFYAEEAFF. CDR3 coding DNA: TGTGCCAGCAGTTTTTACGCGGAGGAAGCTTTCTTT.